This T cell receptor (beta chain) was identified in a study of T-cell memory formation after mild COVID-19. From 5'RACE with constant-segment primers came TCR alpha and TCR beta cDNA libraries that carried sample barcodes and UMIs. TCRdb called the 5' RACE reads again in MiXCR, with one record for every CDR3 protein. The repertoire consists of 30,000 to 35,000 distinct CDR3 sequences, with 21% occurring once and the leading ten covering approximately 1.4%. This clonotype was found many times. Deletions cut 2 bases from V and 6 bases from J, with 9 bases between. CDR3 length: 12 residues. The germline CDR1 and CDR2 sequences are SGHDT and YYEEEE.

The chain joins TRBV5-6 to TRBJ2-7; D not resolved. Sequencing input: PBMCs or a T cell subset sorted from them (not recorded which). This clonotype was sampled from an adult who had mild COVID-19 (a few samples of this study predate the infection). Cell type and time point are not known. In DNA, the CDR3 is TGTGCCAGCAGCTTAGCCAGTGGCGAGCAGTACTTC. Translating gives CASSLASGEQYF.